These T cell receptor beta chains were read from a single sample in a study of cytomegalovirus exposure and HLA in healthy donors. Profiled with immunoSEQ multiplex PCR; TCRdb holds only in-frame clones, not every one. The profile covers about 68,000 clones, with over 75% appearing a single time and 6.5% taken by the ten largest. Sample: PBMCs. All receptors derive from a human donor in good health. CDR3s include the opening cysteine and the closing phenylalanine or tryptophan. D genes are given only for firm matches. Size tells how often a clone was seen (once, few, many) or the class of an expanded clone, and some rows leave it out.

d_gene	abundance	v_gene	j_gene	CDR3nt	CDR3aa
.	.	TRBV7-9	TRBJ2-3	TGTGCCAGCAGCTCTACCTTGGATACGCAGTATTTT	CASSSTLDTQYF
.	.	TRBV7-2	TRBJ2-1	TGTGCCAACAGCTTAACGGGGGAACGCATCAATGAGCAGTTCTTC	CANSLTGERINEQFF
.	.	TRBV4-3	TRBJ2-3	TGCGCCAGCAGCCAAAACAGGGCCCCAGATACGCAGTATTTT	CASSQNRAPDTQYF
.	.	TRBV12-5	TRBJ1-6	TGTGCTAGTGGTTTGGTCGGGGGGAATTCACCCCTCCACTTT	CASGLVGGNSPLHF
TRBD1	once	TRBV2	TRBJ1-2	TGTGCCAGCAGTGACGACAGGGTTCAAGGCTACACCTTC	CASSDDRVQGYTF
.	.	TRBV10-3	TRBJ1-1	TGTGCCATCAGCCCGACTCCAACGGGCACTGAAGCTTTCTTT	CAISPTPTGTEAFF
TRBD2	.	TRBV5-1	TRBJ2-5	TGCGCCAGCAGTGCCGGGACAGGGTACGGGACTAGCGGGGCGTCAAAAGAGACCCAGTACTTC	CASSAGTGYGTSGASKETQYF
TRBD2	few	TRBV6-1	TRBJ2-3	TGTGCCAGCAGTGTGGAGCGGGGCACGCAGTATTTT	CASSVERGTQYF
.	.	TRBV6-1	TRBJ1-5	TGTGCCAGCACTCTATATCGGGGGGCGTCTCAGCCCCAGCATTTT	CASTLYRGASQPQHF
TRBD1	.	TRBV19	TRBJ1-2	TGTGCCAGTAGTCCCGACCTGGGGGACAGTCATGGCTACCCCTTC	CASSPDLGDSHGYPF
.	.	TRBV10-2	TRBJ1-1	TGCGCCAGCAACGCAGGGGTTACTGAAGCTTTCTTT	CASNAGVTEAFF
.	.	TRBV7-3	TRBJ1-1	TGTGCCAGCAGTATAGACAGTCTCACTGAAGCTTTCTTT	CASSIDSLTEAFF
TRBD2	.	TRBV7-9	TRBJ2-7	TGTGCCAGCAGCCCCAGGGCGAGCGGGGGGCCCTACGAGCAGTACTTC	CASSPRASGGPYEQYF
TRBD2	.	TRBV4-3	TRBJ2-1	TGCGCCAGCAGCGCCAGACTAGCGGGGGGCTCCAATGAGCAGTTCTTC	CASSARLAGGSNEQFF
.	.	TRBV5-4	TRBJ2-4	TGTGCCAGCAGCGCAGGGGAGAGGAACATTCAGTACTTC	CASSAGERNIQYF
.	.	TRBV28	TRBJ1-2	TGTGCCAGCAGTTCCTCACTTAACTATGGCTACACCTTC	CASSSSLNYGYTF
TRBD1	.	TRBV4-1	TRBJ1-2	TGCGCCAGCAGCCAAGACACGATCGGGACAGGGAGAGCCTATGGCTACACCTTC	CASSQDTIGTGRAYGYTF
TRBD1	.	TRBV25-1	TRBJ2-2	TGTGCCAGCAGTGAACAGGGGGCGCGGATCGGGGAGCTGTTTTTT	CASSEQGARIGELFF
.	few	TRBV19	TRBJ1-4	TGTGCCAGTAGCCCCTTCACGACAGTGGAAAAACTGTTTTTT	CASSPFTTVEKLFF
TRBD1	.	TRBV7-2	TRBJ2-7	TGTGCCAGCAGCTTGGAGACAGGGCCGTACGAGCAGTACTTC	CASSLETGPYEQYF
TRBD1	.	TRBV7-2	TRBJ2-7	TGTGCCAGCAGCAGGGACAGTAGCTCCTACGAGCAGTACTTC	CASSRDSSSYEQYF
TRBD1	few	TRBV5-1	TRBJ1-1	TGCGCCAGCAGCTCCCGACAGGGGGAGACTGAAGCTTTCTTT	CASSSRQGETEAFF
.	.	TRBV5-4	TRBJ1-2	.	CASSLVGRGSFGYPF
.	.	TRBV5-6	TRBJ1-6	TGTGCCAGCAGCTTGCATAGGACACCCAGCTTTTCACCCCTCCACTTT	CASSLHRTPSFSPLHF
.	.	TRBV7-2	TRBJ1-2	TGTGCCAGCAGCTTAGGCCTAAACTATGGCTACACCTTC	CASSLGLNYGYTF
.	.	TRBV13	TRBJ2-2	TGTGCCAGCAGCTTAGGGGCTAGCGGGGAGCTGTTTTTT	CASSLGASGELFF
.	.	TRBV5-1	TRBJ1-1	TGCGCCAGCAGCTTGGATCAGGATAGTAATGAAGCTTTCTTT	CASSLDQDSNEAFF
TRBD2	.	TRBV19	TRBJ2-3	TGTGCCAGTAGTATGAGGTTTGGAGGCGGGGGGGCTCGGGATACGCAGTATTTT	CASSMRFGGGGARDTQYF
.	.	TRBV7-3	TRBJ2-2	TGTGCCAGCAGCTTAACGGGCATGAACACCGGGGAGCTGTTTTTT	CASSLTGMNTGELFF
.	once	TRBV9	TRBJ2-1	TGTGCCAGCAGCGTATCCTTTGAGGGCTCGGGTGAGCAGTTCTTC	CASSVSFEGSGEQFF
.	few	TRBV29-1	TRBJ2-7	TGCAGCGTTGAAGTCCCGGGACACCCCTACGAGCAGTACTTC	CSVEVPGHPYEQYF
TRBD2	.	TRBV27	TRBJ2-5	TGTGCCAGCAGTTTACAGGGAGGGGAGACCCAGTACTTC	CASSLQGGETQYF
TRBD1	.	TRBV5-4	TRBJ2-3	TGTGCCAGCAGCGCGGACAGGGGGTCGGATACGCAGTATTTT	CASSADRGSDTQYF
TRBD2	once	TRBV18	TRBJ2-1	TGTGCCAGCCGGACTAGCGCGGACCTTGTTGAGCAGTTCTTC	CASRTSADLVEQFF
TRBD1	.	TRBV29-1	TRBJ2-3	TGCAGCGTTGAAGATCGGGACAGGGAATCTTTT	CSVEDRDRESF
TRBD2	few	TRBV9	TRBJ2-1	TGTGCCAGCAGCAGTAGGACTAGCGGGGTGCGCAATGAGCAGTTCTTC	CASSSRTSGVRNEQFF
.	.	TRBV6-5	TRBJ2-7	TGTGCCAGCAGTTACTCTTCAGCCTACGAGCAGTACTTC	CASSYSSAYEQYF
.	once	TRBV19	TRBJ2-1	TGTGCCAGTAGTATAGTACTCGCGAGCTCCTACAATGAGCAGTTCTTC	CASSIVLASSYNEQFF
TRBD1	.	TRBV9	TRBJ1-6	TGTGCCAGTACGACGGGGGACAGGGATAATTCACCCCTCCACTTT	CASTTGDRDNSPLHF
TRBD2	.	TRBV27	TRBJ2-1	TGTGCCAGCAGTTACGGACTAGCGGGGGGGCCCTCCTACAATGAGCAGTTCTTC	CASSYGLAGGPSYNEQFF
.	.	TRBV28	TRBJ1-4	TGTGCCGCTGCCCCGGGGGGGAACGAAAAACTGTTTTTT	CAAAPGGNEKLFF
.	medium-sized	TRBV4-1	TRBJ1-4	TGCGCCAGCAGCCGACTACCGGGACTCGCGAATGAAAAACTGTTTTTT	CASSRLPGLANEKLFF
.	.	TRBV7-2	TRBJ1-5	TGTGCCAGCAGCCGGACACACCGCAATCAGCCCCAGCATTTT	CASSRTHRNQPQHF
TRBD1	.	TRBV11-2	TRBJ1-1	TGTGCCAGCAGCTTCGGGACAGGGTACACTGAAGCTTTCTTT	CASSFGTGYTEAFF
.	.	TRBV6-1	TRBJ2-5	TGTGCCAGCAGTCCCAGTCGGACCCAGTACTTC	CASSPSRTQYF
.	.	TRBV4-2	TRBJ2-7	TGTGCCAGCAGCCAAGGGACAGCAGGCTACGAGCAGTACTTC	CASSQGTAGYEQYF